This entry describes one T cell receptor (beta chain). Its antigen is not identified. Sequencing was performed with immunoSEQ multiplex PCR; in TCRdb, only in-frame clones are kept and a portion is missing. The sample holds about 20,000 clones, roughly 78% seen once. The source of the sample is a study of vaccination effects on CD4 cells after COVID-19. General study findings and limits: Late post-vaccination samples showed marked contraction of infection- and vaccine-induced clones.

V gave up 0 bases and J gave up 7 bases; unmatched junction bases: 5. Per germline, CDR1 SGDLS and CDR2 YYNGEE. The CDR3 runs to 15 residues. Antigen-specific CD4+ T cells expanded by the ViraFEST assay with viral peptide pools were then sequenced. At the end of more than 8 days of culture, CD4+ T cells were isolated. Vaccinated recipients, who were negative for nucleocapsid antibodies, had no history of SARS-CoV-2 infection. It was on days 3 and 7 that half the medium was replaced with IL-2 medium. The sequencing used CD4+ T cells from PBMCs cultured with HCoV-NL63 spike peptides, collected before COVID-19 vaccination. This receptor was obtained from a human donor who received a COVID-19 vaccine. The J gene is TRBJ2-2, the V gene TRBV9; 8 bases map to TRBD1. CDR3 residues: CASSVGGQGDGELFF. In DNA, the CDR3 is TGTGCCAGCAGCGTAGGAGGACAGGGTGACGGGGAGCTGTTTTTT.